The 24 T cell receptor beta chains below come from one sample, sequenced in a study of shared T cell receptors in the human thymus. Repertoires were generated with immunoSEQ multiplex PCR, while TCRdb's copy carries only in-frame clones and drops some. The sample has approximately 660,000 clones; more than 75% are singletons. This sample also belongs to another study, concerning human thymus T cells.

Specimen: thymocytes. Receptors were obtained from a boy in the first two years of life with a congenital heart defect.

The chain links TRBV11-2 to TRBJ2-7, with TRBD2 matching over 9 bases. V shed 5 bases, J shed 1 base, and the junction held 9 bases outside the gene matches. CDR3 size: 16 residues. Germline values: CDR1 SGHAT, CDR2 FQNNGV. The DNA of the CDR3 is TGTGCCAGCAGCCTCCGACTAGCGGAAGCTTCCTACGAGCAGTACTTC. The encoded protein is CASSLRLAEASYEQYF.

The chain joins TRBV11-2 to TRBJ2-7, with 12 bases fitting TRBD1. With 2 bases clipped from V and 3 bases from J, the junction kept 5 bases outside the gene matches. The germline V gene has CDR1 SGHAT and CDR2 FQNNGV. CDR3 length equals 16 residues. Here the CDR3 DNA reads TGTGCCAGCAGCTTAATAGGGACAGGGGGCTTCTACGAGCAGTACTTC. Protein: CASSLIGTGGFYEQYF. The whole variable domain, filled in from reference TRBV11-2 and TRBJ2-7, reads EAGVAQSPRYKIIEKRQSVAFWCNPISGHATLYWYQQILGQGPKLLIQFQNNGVVDDSQLPKDRFSAERLKGVDSTLKIQPAKLEDSAVYLCASSLIGTGGFYEQYFGPGTRLTVT.

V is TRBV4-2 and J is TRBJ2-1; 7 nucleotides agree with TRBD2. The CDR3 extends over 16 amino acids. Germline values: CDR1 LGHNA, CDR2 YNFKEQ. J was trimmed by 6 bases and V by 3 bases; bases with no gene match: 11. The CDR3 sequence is CASSHDTRDYLNEQFF. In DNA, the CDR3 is TGTGCCAGCAGCCACGACACCCGGGACTATCTCAATGAGCAGTTCTTC.

The CDR3 DNA follows: TGTGCCAGCAGCTTGGGACAGGACCTCTCCTACGAGCAGTACTTC. It codes for CASSLGQDLSYEQYF. The chain carries TRBV5-6 and TRBJ2-7, with D possibly TRBD1 on 6 matching bases. Germline lookup yields CDR1 SGHDT and CDR2 YYEEEE. There are 15 residues in the CDR3. Trimming stripped 0 bases from V and 0 bases from J, with 10 bases between.

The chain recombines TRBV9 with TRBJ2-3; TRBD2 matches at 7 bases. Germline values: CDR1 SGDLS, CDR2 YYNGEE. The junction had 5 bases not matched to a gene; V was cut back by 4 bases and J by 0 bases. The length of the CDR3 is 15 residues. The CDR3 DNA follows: TGTGCCAGCAGCTTCGTTAGCGGGAGCACAGATACGCAGTATTTT. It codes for CASSFVSGSTDTQYF.

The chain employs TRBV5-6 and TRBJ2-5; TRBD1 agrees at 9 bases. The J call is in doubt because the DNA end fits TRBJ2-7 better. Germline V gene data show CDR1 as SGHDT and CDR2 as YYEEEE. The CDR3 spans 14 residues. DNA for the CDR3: TGTGCCAGCAGCCAACAGGGGGCTGGGAACGAGCAGTACTTC. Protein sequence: CASSQQGAGNEQYF.

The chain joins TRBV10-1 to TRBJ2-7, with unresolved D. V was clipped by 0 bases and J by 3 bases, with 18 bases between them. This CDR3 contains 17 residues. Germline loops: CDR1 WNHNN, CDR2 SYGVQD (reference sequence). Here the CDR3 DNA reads TGCGCCAGCAGTGAGTCGGTGTCTGCCCTCCCGGGCTACGAGCAGTACTTC. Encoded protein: CASSESVSALPGYEQYF.

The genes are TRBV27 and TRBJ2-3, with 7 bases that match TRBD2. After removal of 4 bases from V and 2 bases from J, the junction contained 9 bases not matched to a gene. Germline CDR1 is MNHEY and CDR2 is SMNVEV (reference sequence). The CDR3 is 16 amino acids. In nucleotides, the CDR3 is TGTGCCAGCAGTTCCCGGACTAGGCGAAACACAGATACGCAGTATTTT. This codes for CASSSRTRRNTDTQYF.

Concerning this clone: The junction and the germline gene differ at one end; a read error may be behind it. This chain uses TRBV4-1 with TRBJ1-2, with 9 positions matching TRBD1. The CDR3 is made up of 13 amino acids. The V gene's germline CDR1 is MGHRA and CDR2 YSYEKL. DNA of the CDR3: TGCGCCAGCAGCCCCCGGGACAGGGTGGATCTACCCTTC. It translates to CASSPRDRVDLPF.

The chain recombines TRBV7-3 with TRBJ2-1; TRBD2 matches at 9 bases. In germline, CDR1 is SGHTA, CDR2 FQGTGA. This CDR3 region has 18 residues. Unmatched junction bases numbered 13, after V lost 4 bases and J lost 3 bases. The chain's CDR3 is CASSSSGGRTSVYNEQFF. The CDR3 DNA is TGTGCCAGCAGCTCCTCCGGTGGCCGGACTAGCGTCTACAATGAGCAGTTCTTC.

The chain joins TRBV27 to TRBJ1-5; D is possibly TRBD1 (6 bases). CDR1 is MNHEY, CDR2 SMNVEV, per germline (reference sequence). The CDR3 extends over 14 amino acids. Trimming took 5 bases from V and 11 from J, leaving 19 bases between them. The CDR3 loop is CASSLSTGQGTQHF. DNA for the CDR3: TGTGCCAGCAGTCTCTCGACAGGCCAAGGGACCCAGCATTTT.

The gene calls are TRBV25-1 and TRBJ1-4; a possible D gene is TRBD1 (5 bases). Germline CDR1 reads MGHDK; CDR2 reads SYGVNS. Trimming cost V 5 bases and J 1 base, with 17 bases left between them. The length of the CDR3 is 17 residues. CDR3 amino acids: CASSIRDYPRTNEKLFF. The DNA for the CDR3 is TGTGCCAGCAGTATCCGGGACTACCCTAGAACTAATGAAAAACTGTTTTTT.

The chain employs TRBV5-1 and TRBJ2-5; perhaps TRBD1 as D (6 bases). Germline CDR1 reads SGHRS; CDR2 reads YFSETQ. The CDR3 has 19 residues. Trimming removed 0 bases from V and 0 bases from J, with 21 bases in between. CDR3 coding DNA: TGCGCCAGCAGCTTGGCCTCGGGGAGAGGGGGAAAGTACCAAGAGACCCAGTACTTC. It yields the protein CASSLASGRGGKYQETQYF.

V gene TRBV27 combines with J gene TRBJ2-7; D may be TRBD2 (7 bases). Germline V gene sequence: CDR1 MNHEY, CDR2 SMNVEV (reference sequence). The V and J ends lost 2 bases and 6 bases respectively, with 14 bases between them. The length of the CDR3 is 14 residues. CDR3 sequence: CASSLGGGLREQYF. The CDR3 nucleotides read TGTGCCAGCAGTTTAGGGGGGGGGCTTCGCGAGCAGTACTTC.

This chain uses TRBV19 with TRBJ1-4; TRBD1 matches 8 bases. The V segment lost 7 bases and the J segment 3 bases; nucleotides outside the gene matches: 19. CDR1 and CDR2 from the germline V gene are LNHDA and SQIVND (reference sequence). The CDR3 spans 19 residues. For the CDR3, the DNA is TGTGCCAGTAACCCGGACAGGGCGACCACCAGATCGGCTAATGAAAAACTGTTTTTT. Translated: CASNPDRATTRSANEKLFF.

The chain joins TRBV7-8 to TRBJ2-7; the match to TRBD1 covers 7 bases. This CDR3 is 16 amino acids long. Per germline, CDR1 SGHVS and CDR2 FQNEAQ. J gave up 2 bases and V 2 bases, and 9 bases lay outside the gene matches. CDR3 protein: CASSLMGTTGTYEQYF. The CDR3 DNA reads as TGTGCCAGCAGCTTAATGGGTACGACAGGGACCTACGAGCAGTACTTC.

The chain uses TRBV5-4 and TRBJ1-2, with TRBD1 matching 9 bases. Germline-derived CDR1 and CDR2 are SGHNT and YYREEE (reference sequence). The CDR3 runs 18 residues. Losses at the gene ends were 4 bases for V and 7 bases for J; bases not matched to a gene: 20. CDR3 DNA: TGTGCCAGCAGCAACCGGGACAGGGACACCCAAGGATTTGGTGGCTACACCTTC. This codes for CASSNRDRDTQGFGGYTF.

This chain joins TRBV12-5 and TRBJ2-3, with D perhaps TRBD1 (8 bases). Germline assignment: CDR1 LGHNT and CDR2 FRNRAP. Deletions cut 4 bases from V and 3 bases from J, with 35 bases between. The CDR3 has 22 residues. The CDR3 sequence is CASGSGTGGCYWAGDRTDTQYF. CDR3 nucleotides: TGTGCTAGTGGTTCCGGGACAGGTGGGTGTTATTGGGCGGGAGACCGGACAGATACGCAGTATTTT.

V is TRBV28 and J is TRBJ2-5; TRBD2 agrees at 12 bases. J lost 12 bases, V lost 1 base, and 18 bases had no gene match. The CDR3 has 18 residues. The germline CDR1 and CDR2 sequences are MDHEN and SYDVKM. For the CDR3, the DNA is TGTGCCAGCAGTTTATATGGGGACCTGGGGGCTAGCGGGGGGGCCGAGTACTTC. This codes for CASSLYGDLGASGGAEYF.

CDR3 DNA: TGTGCCATAACAGACCAACAGGGGTACGAGCAGTACTTC. This gives the protein CAITDQQGYEQYF. The genes are TRBV6-1 and TRBJ2-7, with 7 bases lining up with TRBD1. The CDR3 totals 13 residues. CDR1 MNHNS and CDR2 SASEGT come from the germline V gene. The junction had 10 bases not matched to a gene; V was cut back by 10 bases and J by 4 bases.

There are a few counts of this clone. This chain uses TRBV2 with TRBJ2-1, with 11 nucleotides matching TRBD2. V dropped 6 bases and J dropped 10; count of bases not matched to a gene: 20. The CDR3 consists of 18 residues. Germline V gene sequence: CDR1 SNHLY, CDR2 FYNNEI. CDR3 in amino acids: CASRNGTSGALRVAEQFF. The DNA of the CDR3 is TGTGCCAGCAGGAACGGGACTAGCGGAGCTCTGCGCGTGGCGGAGCAGTTCTTC. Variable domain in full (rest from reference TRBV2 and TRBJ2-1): EPEVTQTPSHQVTQMGQEVILRCVPISNHLYFYWYRQILGQKVEFLVSFYNNEISEKSEIFDDQFSVERPDGSNFTLKIRSTKLEDSAMYFCASRNGTSGALRVAEQFFGPGTRLTVL.

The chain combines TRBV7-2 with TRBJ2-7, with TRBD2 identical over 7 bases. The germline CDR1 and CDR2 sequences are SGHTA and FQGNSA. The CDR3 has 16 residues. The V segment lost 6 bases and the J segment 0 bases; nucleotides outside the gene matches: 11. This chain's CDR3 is CASRLGLVGYSYEQYF. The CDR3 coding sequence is TGTGCCAGCAGGCTAGGACTAGTCGGGTACTCCTACGAGCAGTACTTC.

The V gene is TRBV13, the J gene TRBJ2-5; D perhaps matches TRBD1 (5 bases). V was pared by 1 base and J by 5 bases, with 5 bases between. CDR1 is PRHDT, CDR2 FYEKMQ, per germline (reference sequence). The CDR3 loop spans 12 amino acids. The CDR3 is CASSLEGETQYF. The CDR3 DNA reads TGTGCCAGCAGCTTAGAGGGGGAGACCCAGTACTTC.

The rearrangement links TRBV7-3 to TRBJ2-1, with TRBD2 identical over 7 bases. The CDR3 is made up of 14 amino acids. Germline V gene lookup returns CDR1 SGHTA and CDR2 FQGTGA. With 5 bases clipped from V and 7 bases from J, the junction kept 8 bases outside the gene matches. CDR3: CASSAGDYDNEQFF. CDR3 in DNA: TGTGCCAGCAGCGCCGGGGACTATGATAATGAGCAGTTCTTC. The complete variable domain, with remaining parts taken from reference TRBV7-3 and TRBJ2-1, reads GAGVSQTPSNKVTEKGKYVELRCDPISGHTALYWYRQSLGQGPEFLIYFQGTGAADDSGLPNDRFFAVRPEGSVSTLKIQRTERGDSAVYLCASSAGDYDNEQFFGPGTRLTVL.